These T cell receptor beta chains were read from a single sample in a study of cytomegalovirus exposure and HLA in healthy donors. The assay was immunoSEQ multiplex PCR, and TCRdb's table has in-frame clones only and misses some. The sample consists of nearly 200,000 clones, over 80% of them appearing once. Sequences were obtained from PBMCs. These receptor sequences come from a young man in good health and CMV-seronegative. Both conserved end residues are part of each CDR3.

CDR3: CASSRGGRETQYF; V: TRBV7-2; J: TRBJ2-5
CDR3: CASSPRQGPNQPQHF; V: TRBV28; J: TRBJ1-5
CDR3: CASSVGNGGSSTADEQYF; V: TRBV9; J: TRBJ2-7
CDR3: CASSLPPGALNQPQHF; V: TRBV28; J: TRBJ1-5
CDR3: CASSLEATGLYEQYF; V: TRBV11-2; J: TRBJ2-7
CDR3: CASSLRDRAIYDIQYF; V: TRBV7-2; J: TRBJ2-4
CDR3: CASSEGLRSYNSPLHF; V: TRBV9; J: TRBJ1-6
CDR3: CASSWGRLAGGEETQYF; V: TRBV7-8; J: TRBJ2-5
CDR3: CASSPRTGGNEQFF; V: TRBV5-4; J: TRBJ2-1
CDR3: CASSATGGASMGYTF; V: TRBV6-1; J: TRBJ1-2
CDR3: CASSQALAGRETQYF; V: TRBV14; J: TRBJ2-5
CDR3: CASSLTHRSMNTEAFF; V: TRBV7-8; J: TRBJ1-1
CDR3: CASSLRGETQYF; V: TRBV28; J: TRBJ2-5
CDR3: CASSLDRANTGELFF; V: TRBV27; J: TRBJ2-2
CDR3: CSSSSAGELFF; V: TRBV7-9; J: TRBJ2-2
CDR3: CASNPQTPNTEAFF; V: TRBV6-5; J: TRBJ1-1
CDR3: CASSRDRAYNEQFF; V: TRBV28; J: TRBJ2-1
CDR3: CASSRRDADYGYTF; V: TRBV4-3; J: TRBJ1-2
CDR3: CASSTWGRGNQPQHF; V: TRBV19; J: TRBJ1-5
CDR3: CSATGTLNTGELFF; V: TRBV29-1; J: TRBJ2-2
CDR3: CASSATTSGREGEQYF; V: TRBV9; J: TRBJ2-7
CDR3: CASSLSRTSGRFNEQFF; V: TRBV5-8; J: TRBJ2-1
CDR3: CATSRLGAKETQYF; V: TRBV15; J: TRBJ2-5
CDR3: CAWNTGGSGNTIYF; V: TRBV30; J: TRBJ1-3
CDR3: CASSLIAGNQPQHF; V: TRBV27; J: TRBJ1-5
CDR3: CASRAPGTGGDGARTQYF; V: TRBV2; J: TRBJ2-5
CDR3: CASSFRPRTAPQFF; V: TRBV4-1; J: TRBJ2-1
CDR3: CASSQQGRGNEKLFF; V: TRBV2; J: TRBJ1-4
CDR3: CASSYTDRPTYGYTF; V: TRBV6-6; J: TRBJ1-2
CDR3: CASSSRGGAFF; V: TRBV28; J: TRBJ1-1
CDR3: CATSRDREMTGANEQFF; V: TRBV15; J: TRBJ2-1
CDR3: CASSLAWGGEAFF; V: TRBV11-3; J: TRBJ1-1
CDR3: CASSFGQSDTQYF; V: TRBV7-7; J: TRBJ2-3
CDR3: CASSPPTGTNEKLFF; V: TRBV7-9; J: TRBJ1-4
CDR3: CASSAGLSNQPQHF; V: TRBV6-1; J: TRBJ1-5
CDR3: CASSFGAQRGGLRYEQYF; V: TRBV28; J: TRBJ2-7
CDR3: CASSYLRGSSYEQYF; V: TRBV6-5; J: TRBJ2-7
CDR3: CASTPAAPGDYYEQYF; V: TRBV11-2; J: TRBJ2-7
CDR3: CASTTGLETQYF; V: TRBV2; J: TRBJ2-5
CDR3: CASSYSGDSSYEQYF; V: TRBV6-5; J: TRBJ2-7
CDR3: CASSDIQGGEQYF; V: TRBV19; J: TRBJ2-7
CDR3: CASSLERGGTETQYF; V: TRBV5-4; J: TRBJ2-5
CDR3: CASSQQGNYGYTF; V: TRBV4-3; J: TRBJ1-2
CDR3: CASLRGTGGNEKLFF; V: TRBV2; J: TRBJ1-4
CDR3: CASRTDRGLGNTIYF; V: TRBV19; J: TRBJ1-3
CDR3: CASSLAPGEGTEAFF; V: TRBV5-1; J: TRBJ1-1
CDR3: CASSWEGEQYF; V: TRBV7-9; J: TRBJ2-7
CDR3: CASSSMTETYEQYF; V: TRBV5-1; J: TRBJ2-7
CDR3: CASSVTDRTNTEAFF; V: TRBV9; J: TRBJ1-1
CDR3: CASTPTGGSFQPQHF; V: TRBV5-5; J: TRBJ1-5
CDR3: CASSEALRAQETQYF; V: TRBV6-1; J: TRBJ2-5
CDR3: CASRRKPGIMNTEAFF; V: TRBV5-6; J: TRBJ1-1
CDR3: CASKDREANTGELFF; V: TRBV6-6; J: TRBJ2-2
CDR3: CASSFLAGGHYEQYF; V: TRBV6-5; J: TRBJ2-7
CDR3: CASSGGTGLSGNTIYF; V: TRBV6-1; J: TRBJ1-3
CDR3: CASSLTGGAAYGYTF; V: TRBV28; J: TRBJ1-2
CDR3: CASSRATVPWGYTF; V: TRBV28; J: TRBJ1-2
CDR3: CASSRDEQFF; V: TRBV7-9; J: TRBJ2-1
CDR3: CASSPGGTGANVLTF; V: TRBV7-9; J: TRBJ2-6
CDR3: CASRDSTAQETQYF; V: TRBV5-1; J: TRBJ2-5